These 22 T cell receptor beta chains were sequenced from one sample in a study of blood T cell repertoires in COVID-19. Profiled with immunoSEQ multiplex PCR; TCRdb holds only in-frame clones, not every one. In the table there are about 150,000 clones, around 89% of which are singletons. The sample was peripheral blood. The receptor source for this set is a man in his 60s with active or convalescent COVID-19.

V gene TRBV18 combines with J gene TRBJ2-5; D is unresolved. Germline V gene sequence: CDR1 KGHSH, CDR2 LQKENI. Between the trimmed V and J ends, which lost 3 bases and 0 bases, there was a span of 5 bases. There are 13 residues in the CDR3. The CDR3 sequence is CASSPSHQETQYF. The CDR3 DNA sequence: TGTGCCAGCTCACCCTCCCACCAAGAGACCCAGTACTTC. Full variable domain (outside the CDR3, taken from reference TRBV18 and TRBJ2-5): NAGVMQNPRHLVRRRGQEARLRCSPMKGHSHVYWYRQLPEEGLKFMVYLQKENIIDESGMPKERFSAEFPKEGPSILRIQQVVRGDSAAYFCASSPSHQETQYFGPGTRLLVL.

The chain combines TRBV24-1 with TRBJ2-1, with 9 bases that match TRBD1. The CDR3 sequence is 13 residues long. J gave up 5 bases and V 9 bases, and 4 bases lay outside the gene matches. Germline values: CDR1 KGHDR, CDR2 SFDVKD. CDR3 sequence (DNA): TGTGCCACCCCGGGACAGGGCCACAATGAGCAGTTCTTC. This sequence encodes CATPGQGHNEQFF.

This chain uses TRBV30 with TRBJ2-7; no reliable D call. Germline assignment: CDR1 GTSNPN and CDR2 SVGIG (reference sequence). V shed 4 bases and J shed 4 bases, with 8 bases lying between them. This CDR3 region has 11 residues. The CDR3, as DNA: TGTGCCTGGATGAGTACTTACGAGCAGTACTTC. Translating it yields CAWMSTYEQYF.

This clone was recorded only once. V gene TRBV18 combines with J gene TRBJ1-1; D is undetermined. Trimming cost V 1 base and J 4 bases, with 10 bases left between them. The CDR3 is 14 residues long. The germline gives CDR1 KGHSH, CDR2 LQKENI. CDR3 bases: TGTGCCAGCTCACCACAGGTGGGGAGCACTGAAGCTTTCTTT. Encoded protein: CASSPQVGSTEAFF.

The table lists this clone with a count of one. This rearrangement joins TRBV18 to TRBJ2-5, with D perhaps TRBD2 (6 bases). This CDR3 contains 16 residues. The germline CDR1 and CDR2 sequences are KGHSH and LQKENI. Between the trimmed V and J ends, which lost 2 bases and 1 base, there was a span of 14 bases. CDR3 loop: CASSPVGWGGQETQYF. The CDR3 coding sequence is TGTGCCAGCTCACCAGTAGGGTGGGGAGGCCAAGAGACCCAGTACTTC.

The chain recombines TRBV30 with TRBJ2-3, with D uncertain. The ends were cut back, 3 bases at V and 5 bases at J, with 9 bases in the middle. Germline values: CDR1 GTSNPN, CDR2 SVGIG (reference sequence). This CDR3 has 12 amino acids. The CDR3 reads CAWSLGEDTQYF. The CDR3, as DNA: TGTGCCTGGAGCCTAGGTGAAGATACGCAGTATTTT.

The rearrangement joins TRBV5-5 to TRBJ2-4; a possible D gene is TRBD2 (5 bases). This CDR3 has 14 amino acids. The V gene's germline CDR1 is SGHKS and CDR2 YYEKEE (reference sequence). Trimming left V 3 bases short and J 6 bases short, with 13 bases between. CDR3: CASSSAVRGNIQYF. In DNA form, the CDR3 reads TGTGCCAGCAGCTCGGCTGTCCGGGGAAACATTCAGTACTTC.

J is TRBJ2-7 and V is TRBV28; tentative D call: TRBD2 (6 bases). Germline CDR1 is MDHEN and CDR2 is SYDVKM. CDR3 length: 13 residues. V was shortened by 4 bases and J by 6 bases, with 13 bases between the two germline ends. The CDR3 DNA sequence: TGTGCCAGCAGTTCGGGAGCGGTGGGCGAGCAGTACTTC. As protein: CASSSGAVGEQYF.

The chain links TRBV11-2 to TRBJ1-1; D unresolved. The CDR3 length is 13 residues. Trimming stripped 6 bases from V and 1 base from J, with 9 bases between. Germline CDR1 is SGHAT and CDR2 is FQNNGV. In nucleotides, the CDR3 is TGTGCCAGCAGACCAACAGAGAACACTGAAGCTTTCTTT. Amino acids: CASRPTENTEAFF.

Remarks on this clone: Other nucleotide sequences from this sample produce the same CDR3. The chain recombines TRBV6-5 with TRBJ1-5, with D maybe TRBD1 (6 bases). V was shortened by 4 bases and J by 0 bases, with 10 bases between the two germline ends. In germline, CDR1 is MNHEY, CDR2 SVGAGI. This CDR3 region has 15 residues. The DNA for the CDR3 is TGTGCCAGCAGTTCCCGACAGGATAGCAATCAGCCCCAGCATTTT. Translation: CASSSRQDSNQPQHF.

The chain uses TRBV6-5 and TRBJ1-2; D may be TRBD1 (5 bases). The CDR3 totals 12 residues. V was pared by 6 bases and J by 4 bases, with 9 bases between. Per germline, CDR1 MNHEY and CDR2 SVGAGI. The CDR3 DNA is TGTGCCAGCAGGGAGGGGCCCTATGGCTACACCTTC. Translation gives CASREGPYGYTF.

V gene TRBV3-1 (or the pseudogene TRBV3-2) combines with J gene TRBJ2-1, with TRBD2 matching 8 bases. With V trimmed by 1 base and J by 8 bases, 13 bases remained unmatched. CDR1 LGHDT and CDR2 YNNKEL come from the germline V gene (reference sequence). The CDR3 is made up of 17 amino acids. In nucleotides, the CDR3 is TGTGCCAGCAGCCAAGGGGGGTCGGCGGGAGGTGGGCATGAGCAGTTCTTC. The encoded protein is CASSQGGSAGGGHEQFF.

The chain carries TRBV29-1 and TRBJ1-5; the match to TRBD1 covers 7 bases. This CDR3 is built from 13 residues. V shed 4 bases, J shed 4 bases, and the junction held 4 bases outside the gene matches. The germline gives CDR1 SQVTM, CDR2 ANQGSEA. This CDR3 reads CSVAGGSNQPQHF. CDR3 sequence (DNA): TGCAGCGTTGCAGGGGGTTCAAATCAGCCCCAGCATTTT.

V usage is TRBV27 and J usage is TRBJ1-1; 7 nucleotides match TRBD1. CDR1 MNHEY and CDR2 SMNVEV come from the germline V gene (reference sequence). The CDR3 runs to 15 residues. With V trimmed by 7 bases and J by 2 bases, 10 bases remained unmatched. The CDR3 protein is CASIPMTGPNTEAFF. CDR3 in DNA: TGTGCCAGCATTCCTATGACAGGGCCTAACACTGAAGCTTTCTTT.

The chain combines TRBV28 with TRBJ1-1, with D tentatively TRBD1 (5 bases). Germline loops: CDR1 MDHEN, CDR2 SYDVKM. This CDR3 has 11 amino acids. Trimming pared 8 bases from V and 5 bases from J, leaving 9 bases between. The CDR3, as DNA: TGTGCCAGCGGGGGGAGGACTGAAGCTTTCTTT. As protein: CASGGRTEAFF.

This chain joins TRBV2 and TRBJ1-1, with D possibly being TRBD1 (5 bases). Trimming took 6 bases from V and 6 from J, leaving 14 bases between them. The CDR3 is 13 residues long. Germline loops: CDR1 SNHLY, CDR2 FYNNEI. The DNA for the CDR3 is TGTGCCAGCAGGGCAGGGTTAATCGCTGAAGCTTTCTTT. This encodes CASRAGLIAEAFF.

CDR3 region: CASSFEPTRGYGYTF. For the CDR3, the DNA is TGTGCCAGCAGCTTCGAACCTACTCGGGGGTATGGCTACACCTTC. The rearrangement links TRBV7-9 to TRBJ1-2, with D possibly TRBD1 on 5 matching bases. This CDR3 contains 15 residues. CDR1 is SEHNR and CDR2 is FQNEAQ in the germline V gene (reference sequence). Trimming cost V 3 bases and J 5 bases, with 16 bases left between them. The full variable domain, completed using reference TRBV7-9 and TRBJ1-2, is DTGVSQNPRHKITKRGQNVTFRCDPISEHNRLYWYRQTLGQGPEFLTYFQNEAQLEKSRLLSDRFSAERPKGSFSTLEIQRTEQGDSAMYLCASSFEPTRGYGYTFGSGTRLTVV.

The chain employs TRBV12-3 or TRBV12-4 and TRBJ1-2; TRBD1 agrees at 7 bases. CDR3 length: 13 residues. V dropped 2 bases and J dropped 6; count of bases not matched to a gene: 3. The CDR3: CASSLMTGNGYTF. The CDR3 coding sequence is TGTGCCAGCAGTTTAATGACAGGGAATGGCTACACCTTC.

In nucleotides, the CDR3 is TGTGCCAGCTCACCCAGGGGTCAGAGCACAGATACGCAGTATTTT. As protein: CASSPRGQSTDTQYF. The chain combines TRBV18 with TRBJ2-3; TRBD1 might be the D (6 bases). Germline CDR1 and CDR2: KGHSH and LQKENI. The CDR3 runs 15 residues. The V end lost 3 bases, the J end lost 0 bases, and 10 bases lay between the germline ends.

The gene calls are TRBV21-1 and TRBJ1-1; the table's D gene call, TRBD1, was not cross checked with the DNA. TRBV21-1 counts as a pseudogene. The CDR3 is 16 residues long. This chain's CDR3 is CASSKVGADGNTEAFF. DNA of the CDR3: TGTGCCAGCAGCAAAGTTGGGGCGGACGGGAACACTGAAGCTTTCTTT.

The V gene is TRBV28, the J gene TRBJ2-4; weak D call: TRBD1 (6 bases). CDR3 size: 14 residues. Germline CDR1 MDHEN, CDR2 SYDVKM. Trimming shortened V by 5 bases and J by 1 base, and 9 bases separated the two germline ends. CDR3: CASSIQGAKNIQYF. The CDR3 nucleotides read TGTGCCAGCAGTATCCAGGGGGCCAAAAACATTCAGTACTTC. Variable domain in full (rest from reference TRBV28 and TRBJ2-4): DVKVTQSSRYLVKRTGEKVFLECVQDMDHENMFWYRQDPGLGLRLIYFSYDVKMKEKGDIPEGYSVSREKKERFSLILESASTNQTSMYLCASSIQGAKNIQYFGAGTRLSVL.

The rearrangement uses TRBV7-9 and TRBJ2-5; 8 bases are a match to TRBD2. This CDR3 contains 16 residues. Germline V gene lookup returns CDR1 SEHNR and CDR2 FQNEAQ (reference sequence). V was clipped by 5 bases and J by 2 bases; unmatched bases: 10. In nucleotides, the CDR3 is TGTGCCAGCAGCGGAGGTGGGACGGGGGGGCAAGAGACCCAGTACTTC. This sequence encodes CASSGGGTGGQETQYF. The full variable domain, with the rest looked up from reference TRBV7-9 and TRBJ2-5, is DTGVSQNPRHKITKRGQNVTFRCDPISEHNRLYWYRQTLGQGPEFLTYFQNEAQLEKSRLLSDRFSAERPKGSFSTLEIQRTEQGDSAMYLCASSGGGTGGQETQYFGPGTRLLVL.